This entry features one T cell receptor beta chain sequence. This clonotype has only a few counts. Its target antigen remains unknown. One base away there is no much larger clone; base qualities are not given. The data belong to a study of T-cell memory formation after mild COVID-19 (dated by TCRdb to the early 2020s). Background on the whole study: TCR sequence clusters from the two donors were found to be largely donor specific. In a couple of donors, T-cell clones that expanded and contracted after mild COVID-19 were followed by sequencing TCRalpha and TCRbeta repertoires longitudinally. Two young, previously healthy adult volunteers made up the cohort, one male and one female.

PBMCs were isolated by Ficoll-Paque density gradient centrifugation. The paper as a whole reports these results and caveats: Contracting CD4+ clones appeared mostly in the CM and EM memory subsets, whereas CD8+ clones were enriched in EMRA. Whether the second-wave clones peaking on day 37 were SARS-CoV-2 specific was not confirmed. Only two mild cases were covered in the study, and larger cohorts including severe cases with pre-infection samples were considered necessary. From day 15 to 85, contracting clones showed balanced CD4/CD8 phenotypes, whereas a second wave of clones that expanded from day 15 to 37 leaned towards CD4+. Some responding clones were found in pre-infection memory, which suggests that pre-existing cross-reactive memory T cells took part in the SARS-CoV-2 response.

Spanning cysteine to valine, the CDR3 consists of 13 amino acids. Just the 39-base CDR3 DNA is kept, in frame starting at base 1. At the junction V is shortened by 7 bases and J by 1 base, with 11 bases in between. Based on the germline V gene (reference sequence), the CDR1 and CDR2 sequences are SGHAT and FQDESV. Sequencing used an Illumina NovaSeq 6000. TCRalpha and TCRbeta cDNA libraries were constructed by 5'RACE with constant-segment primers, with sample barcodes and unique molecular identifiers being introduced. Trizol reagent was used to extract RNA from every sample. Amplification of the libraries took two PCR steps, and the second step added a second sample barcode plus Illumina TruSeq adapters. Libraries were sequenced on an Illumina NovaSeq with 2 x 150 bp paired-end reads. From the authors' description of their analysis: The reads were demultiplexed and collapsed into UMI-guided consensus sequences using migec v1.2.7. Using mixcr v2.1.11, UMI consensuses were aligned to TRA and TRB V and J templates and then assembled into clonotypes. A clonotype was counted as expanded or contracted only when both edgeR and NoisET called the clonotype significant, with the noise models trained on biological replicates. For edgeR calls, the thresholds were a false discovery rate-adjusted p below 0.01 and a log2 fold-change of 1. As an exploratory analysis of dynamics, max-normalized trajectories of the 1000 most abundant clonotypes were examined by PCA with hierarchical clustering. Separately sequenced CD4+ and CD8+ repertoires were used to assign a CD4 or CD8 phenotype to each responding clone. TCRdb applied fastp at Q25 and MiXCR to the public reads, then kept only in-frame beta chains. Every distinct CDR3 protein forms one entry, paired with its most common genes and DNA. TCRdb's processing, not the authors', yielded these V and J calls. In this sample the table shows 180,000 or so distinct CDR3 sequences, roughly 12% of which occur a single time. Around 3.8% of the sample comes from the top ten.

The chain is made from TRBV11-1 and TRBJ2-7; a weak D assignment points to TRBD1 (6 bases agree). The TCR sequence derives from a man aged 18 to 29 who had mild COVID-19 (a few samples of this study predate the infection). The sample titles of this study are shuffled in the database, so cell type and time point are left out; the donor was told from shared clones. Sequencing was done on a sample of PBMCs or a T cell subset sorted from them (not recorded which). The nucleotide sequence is TGTGCCAGCAAAACACAGGGTTCCTACGAGCAGTACGTC. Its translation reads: CASKTQGSYEQYV.